The 24 T cell receptor beta chains below all came from one sample that was sequenced in a study of shared clonotypes between healthy human individuals. Sequencing used immunoSEQ multiplex PCR; TCRdb keeps in-frame clones, though not all of them. The repertoire has about 2 million clones, 95% of them found once; the top ten carry 0.13%. Sequencing was done on a sample of naive CD4+ T cells sorted from blood. Subset indicated: CD45RA+ positively selected. The receptors stem from a young man in good health.

The chain combines TRBV5-4 with TRBJ2-5, with 8 bases aligning to TRBD2. The CDR3 sequence is 13 residues long. Germline V gene lookup returns CDR1 SGHNT and CDR2 YYREEE (reference sequence). The trim removed 2 bases at V and 4 bases at J, leaving 1 base unmatched. The CDR3 sequence: CASSLSGGETQYF. CDR3 DNA: TGTGCCAGCAGCTTAAGCGGGGGAGAGACCCAGTACTTC.

This chain links TRBV2 with TRBJ2-5, with D possibly being TRBD1 or TRBD2 (5 bases each). The CDR3 loop spans 15 amino acids. Germline loops: CDR1 SNHLY, CDR2 FYNNEI. Trimming pared 4 bases from V and 5 bases from J, leaving 17 bases between. CDR3 DNA sequence: TGTGCCAGCAGTGCCAATGGGGGTCTGGGGGAGACCCAGTACTTC. Its protein product is CASSANGGLGETQYF.

The J gene is TRBJ2-1, the V gene TRBV5-6; maybe TRBD2 (6 bases). The CDR3 is 14 amino acids. Germline lookup yields CDR1 SGHDT and CDR2 YYEEEE. Trimming stripped 0 bases from V and 8 bases from J, with 12 bases between. The CDR3 DNA sequence: TGTGCCAGCAGCTTGGTGGAGGGAAGGTATGAGCAGTTCTTC. Protein sequence: CASSLVEGRYEQFF.

The chain carries TRBV11-2 and TRBJ2-3; the match to TRBD2 covers 7 bases. The length of the CDR3 is 16 residues. Trimming cost V 6 bases and J 6 bases; bases outside gene matches: 15. Germline CDR1 reads SGHAT; CDR2 reads FQNNGV. CDR3 loop: CASRFAGTPAGDTQYF. In nucleotides, the CDR3 is TGTGCCAGCAGGTTTGCCGGGACCCCAGCGGGGGATACGCAGTATTTT.

The J gene is TRBJ1-1, the V gene TRBV6-5; possible D gene TRBD1, 5 bases. V was shortened by 7 bases and J by 2 bases, with 17 bases between the two germline ends. The CDR3 consists of 15 residues. Germline lookup yields CDR1 MNHEY and CDR2 SVGAGI. CDR3 nucleotides: TGTGCCAGCACGGGGGAGGGGCTTGGAAACACTGAAGCTTTCTTT. This translates into CASTGEGLGNTEAFF.

This clone has just one count. The germline gene is not matched at one end of the junction; a read error may be the cause. The sample carries other DNA sequences with the same CDR3. The rearrangement links TRBV4-1 to TRBJ2-3, with 7 bases aligning to TRBD1. The CDR3 sequence is 15 residues long. Germline lookup yields CDR1 MGHRA and CDR2 YSYEKL. Here the CDR3 reads CASSQERTGADTQYF. The CDR3 coding sequence is TGCGCTAGCAGCCAGGAAAGGACAGGCGCAGATACGCAGTATTTT.

The V and J genes are TRBV18 and TRBJ2-7, with 9 positions matching TRBD2. From germline, CDR1 is KGHSH and CDR2 LQKENI. With 3 bases clipped from V and 0 bases from J, the junction kept 6 bases outside the gene matches. CDR3 size: 16 residues. The chain's CDR3 is CASSPRGSGSSYEQYF. The CDR3 coding sequence is TGTGCCAGCTCACCCCGGGGTAGCGGGAGCTCCTACGAGCAGTACTTC. Complete variable domain (other parts from reference TRBV18 and TRBJ2-7): NAGVMQNPRHLVRRRGQEARLRCSPMKGHSHVYWYRQLPEEGLKFMVYLQKENIIDESGMPKERFSAEFPKEGPSILRIQQVVRGDSAAYFCASSPRGSGSSYEQYFGPGTRLTVT.

This chain links TRBV18 with TRBJ1-4; a possible D gene is TRBD1 (6 bases). The CDR3 is 16 amino acids. Germline V gene sequence: CDR1 KGHSH, CDR2 LQKENI. Trimming removed 4 bases from V and 7 bases from J, with 19 bases in between. CDR3 residues: CASSLTQQGLLEKLFF. Here the CDR3 DNA reads TGTGCCAGCTCACTCACACAACAGGGATTACTTGAAAAACTGTTTTTT.

V gene TRBV6-1 combines with J gene TRBJ2-1, with 15 bases aligning to TRBD2. The CDR3 totals 14 residues. Germline trimming cut 10 bases from V and 9 bases from J; bases unmatched to any gene: 7. CDR1 MNHNS and CDR2 SASEGT come from the germline V gene. CDR3 DNA sequence: TGTGCCACCCGGACTAGCGGGGGGGCCTTTGAGCAGTTCTTC. Translated, it gives CATRTSGGAFEQFF.

The chain is built from TRBV11-3 and TRBJ2-1; TRBD2 matches 8 bases. The CDR3 runs 16 residues. The V gene end was trimmed by 5 bases and the J gene end by 0 bases; junction bases not matched to a gene: 6. The germline V gene encodes CDR1 SGHNT and CDR2 YENEEA. DNA of the CDR3: TGTGCCAGCAGCGCCAAGCGGGAGAGCTCCTACAATGAGCAGTTCTTC. This encodes CASSAKRESSYNEQFF.

This clone was seen just once. V and J are TRBV5-6 and TRBJ1-2; 10 bases are a match to TRBD1. CDR1 and CDR2 from the germline V gene are SGHDT and YYEEEE. The CDR3 sequence is 15 residues long. Unmatched junction bases numbered 7, after V lost 4 bases and J lost 4 bases. This chain's CDR3 is CASSPIGQGGYGYTF. The DNA for the CDR3 is TGTGCCAGCAGCCCAATCGGACAGGGGGGCTATGGCTACACCTTC.

V and J are TRBV5-4 and TRBJ1-3; TRBD1 matches at 9 bases. Germline V lookup: CDR1 SGHNT, CDR2 YYREEE (reference sequence). The ends lost 4 bases at V and 0 bases at J; junction bases unmatched: 8. The CDR3 has 17 residues. In DNA, the CDR3 is TGTGCCAGCAGCCGCGACGGGACAGGGATCTCTGGAAACACCATATATTTT. It yields the protein CASSRDGTGISGNTIYF.

The chain links TRBV11-2 to TRBJ2-1; D assignment may be TRBD1 or TRBD2 (5 bases each). Germline V gene sequence: CDR1 SGHAT, CDR2 FQNNGV. This CDR3 is built from 16 residues. V lost 4 bases, J lost 4 bases, and 17 bases lay in between. The CDR3 DNA reads TGTGCCAGCAGCTCGGGACGGCTCCTAGTATACAATGAGCAGTTCTTC. It yields the protein CASSSGRLLVYNEQFF.

The chain couples TRBV5-1 to TRBJ1-1, with 7 bases lining up with TRBD1. V lost 4 bases to trimming and J lost 4 bases; unmatched junction nucleotides: 19. The CDR3 has 18 residues. Germline CDR1 reads SGHRS; CDR2 reads YFSETQ. The chain's CDR3 is CASSGGQPAKKIGTEAFF. The CDR3 DNA follows: TGCGCCAGCAGCGGGGGACAGCCAGCCAAAAAAATAGGCACTGAAGCTTTCTTT.

The V gene is TRBV5-1, the J gene TRBJ1-1; TRBD1 agrees at 9 bases. The trim removed 3 bases at V and 0 bases at J, leaving 6 bases unmatched. From germline, CDR1 is SGHRS and CDR2 YFSETQ. CDR3 size: 16 residues. Here the CDR3 reads CASSSGTGSMNTEAFF. CDR3 sequence (DNA): TGCGCCAGCAGCTCCGGGACAGGGTCGATGAACACTGAAGCTTTCTTT.

V gene TRBV10-3 combines with J gene TRBJ1-4, with 7 bases lining up with TRBD1. Trimming removed 4 bases from V and 7 bases from J; junction bases left unmatched: 6. Germline V gene lookup returns CDR1 ENHRY and CDR2 SYGVKD. The CDR3 covers 14 residues. CDR3 sequence reads: CAISADRVSEKLFF. In nucleotides, the CDR3 is TGTGCCATCAGTGCAGACAGGGTCAGTGAAAAACTGTTTTTT.

This chain uses TRBV4-1 with TRBJ1-3; D gene unclear. The CDR3 has 18 amino acids. V gave up 4 bases and J gave up 0 bases, with 19 bases separating them. Germline lookup yields CDR1 MGHRA and CDR2 YSYEKL. CDR3 bases: TGCGCCAGCAGCCGATTATTAGGACGGTTGAGCTCTGGAAACACCATATATTTT. It encodes CASSRLLGRLSSGNTIYF.

This clone was counted ten times or more. The rearrangement joins TRBV18 to TRBJ1-5; TRBD1 aligns across 8 bases. The CDR3 runs to 16 residues. Germline CDR1 KGHSH, CDR2 LQKENI. Trimming took 3 bases from V and 3 from J; bases not matched to a gene: 7. DNA for the CDR3: TGTGCCAGCTCACCCACGGACAGGGCCAACAATCAGCCCCAGCATTTT. Translated: CASSPTDRANNQPQHF.

The chain combines TRBV4-1 with TRBJ2-3, with TRBD1 as a possible D gene (5 bases). Germline values: CDR1 MGHRA, CDR2 YSYEKL. The V end lost 4 bases, the J end lost 0 bases, and 20 bases lay between the germline ends. The CDR3 totals 18 residues. The CDR3 DNA sequence: TGCGCCAGCAGCCCGATTATAGATTGGGGCCCTAGCACAGATACGCAGTATTTT. Amino acids: CASSPIIDWGPSTDTQYF.

The chain joins TRBV12-1 to TRBJ2-1; the D segment call TRBD2 is taken from the table without a DNA check. TRBV12-1 is a listed pseudogene. This CDR3 contains 15 residues. CDR3 amino acids: CASSFTGGSYNEQFF. In nucleotides, the CDR3 is TGTGCCAGCAGCTTTACGGGAGGATCCTACAATGAGCAGTTCTTC.

The J gene is TRBJ2-1, the V gene TRBV15; TRBD2 matches at 15 bases. J was trimmed by 7 bases and V by 0 bases; bases with no gene match: 13. The CDR3 runs 20 residues. CDR1 and CDR2 from the germline V gene are LNHNV and YYDKDF (reference sequence). The chain's CDR3 is CATSRDGGGLAGGPVNEQFF. As DNA, the CDR3 is TGTGCCACCAGCAGAGATGGTGGTGGACTAGCGGGAGGGCCGGTAAATGAGCAGTTCTTC.

This chain uses TRBV6-6 with TRBJ1-6; 7 positions agree with TRBD1. The CDR3 spans 15 residues. V lost 5 bases to trimming and J lost 4 bases; unmatched junction nucleotides: 5. Germline CDR1 MNHNY, CDR2 SVGAGI (reference sequence). CDR3 DNA: TGTGCCAGCAGTACGACAGGGACGTATAATTCACCCCTCCACTTT. It encodes CASSTTGTYNSPLHF.

A remark on this clone: The same CDR3 can be traced to other DNA sequences in this sample. V is TRBV5-1 and J is TRBJ2-3; D gene uncertain. V was pared by 0 bases and J by 2 bases, with 10 bases between. The CDR3 spans 15 residues. Looked up from germline, CDR1 is SGHRS and CDR2 is YFSETQ. In DNA form, the CDR3 reads TGCGCCAGCAGCTTGGTGGCAGGTCCCACAGATACGCAGTATTTT. Residues: CASSLVAGPTDTQYF.

V usage is TRBV18 and J usage is TRBJ2-3; D gene uncertain. Trimming stripped 2 bases from V and 4 bases from J, with 7 bases between. Germline loops: CDR1 KGHSH, CDR2 LQKENI. CDR3 size: 13 residues. The CDR3 here is CASSPFRPDTQYF. DNA for the CDR3: TGTGCCAGCTCACCATTCCGACCAGATACGCAGTATTTT.